The 9 T cell receptor beta chains in this list originate from one sample, sequenced in a study of T cell responses to AZD1222 COVID-19 vaccine. Profiled with immunoSEQ multiplex PCR; TCRdb holds only in-frame clones, not every one. The sample has 160,000 or so clones, around 90% seen once. Here the sequenced sample was peripheral blood, taken on day 0 of AZD1222 vaccination. These receptors were taken from an adult in good health.

The CDR3 DNA sequence: TGTGCCAGCAGCCGCGACGGATCCCACTATGGCTACACCTTC. Encoded protein: CASSRDGSHYGYTF. This chain links TRBV11-2 with TRBJ1-2; D not certain. CDR3 length: 14 residues. V lost 5 bases, J lost 3 bases, and 13 bases lay in between. The germline CDR1 and CDR2 sequences are SGHAT and FQNNGV. Based on the CDR3 plus reference TRBV11-2 and TRBJ1-2, the full variable domain is EAGVAQSPRYKIIEKRQSVAFWCNPISGHATLYWYQQILGQGPKLLIQFQNNGVVDDSQLPKDRFSAERLKGVDSTLKIQPAKLEDSAVYLCASSRDGSHYGYTFGSGTRLTVV.

This rearrangement joins TRBV19 to TRBJ2-2; no firm D call. V was shortened by 6 bases and J by 8 bases, with 10 bases between the two germline ends. CDR1 and CDR2 from the germline V gene are LNHDA and SQIVND (reference sequence). CDR3 length equals 12 residues. The CDR3 reads CASRLPSGELFF. For the CDR3, the DNA is TGTGCCAGTAGATTACCCTCTGGGGAGCTGTTTTTT. Supplemented by reference TRBV19 and TRBJ2-2, the full variable domain reads DGGITQSPKYLFRKEGQNVTLSCEQNLNHDAMYWYRQDPGQGLRLIYYSQIVNDFQKGDIAEGYSVSREKKESFPLTVTSAQKNPTAFYLCASRLPSGELFFGEGSRLTVL.

The table lists this clone with a count of one. The chain links TRBV5-4 to TRBJ2-7; unclear D gene. Germline V gene lookup returns CDR1 SGHNT and CDR2 YYREEE (reference sequence). CDR3 length: 15 amino acids. V was pared by 9 bases and J by 2 bases, with 21 bases between. The CDR3 DNA reads TGTGCCATTTCAGAAGGGAACCAGGTCACCTACGAGCAGTACTTC. Encoded protein: CAISEGNQVTYEQYF.

This chain joins TRBV9 and TRBJ2-7, with D hard to call. V lost 0 bases, J lost 0 bases, and 7 bases lay in between. CDR3 length: 14 amino acids. Germline V gene data show CDR1 as SGDLS and CDR2 as YYNGEE. The CDR3 DNA reads TGTGCCAGCAGCGTAGCCGTTTACTCCTACGAGCAGTACTTC. It codes for CASSVAVYSYEQYF.

The J gene is TRBJ1-1, the V gene TRBV29-1; the D gene is possibly TRBD1 (5 bases). The germline V gene encodes CDR1 SQVTM and CDR2 ANQGSEA. The V gene lost 3 bases and the J gene lost 5 bases, with 13 bases spanning the gap. This CDR3 has 13 residues. Here the CDR3 DNA reads TGCAGCGTTGACCGGGGCAGTAGGACTGAAGCTTTCTTT. It yields the protein CSVDRGSRTEAFF. The full variable domain, in which reference TRBV29-1 and TRBJ1-1 provide the parts outside the CDR3, is SAVISQKPSRDICQRGTSLTIQCQVDSQVTMMFWYRQQPGQSLTLIATANQGSEATYESGFVIDKFPISRPNLTFSTLTVSNMSPEDSSIYLCSVDRGSRTEAFFGQGTRLTVV.

V and J are TRBV19 and TRBJ2-7, with D perhaps TRBD1 (6 bases). Germline CDR1 LNHDA, CDR2 SQIVND (reference sequence). The CDR3 sequence is 13 residues long. V lost 5 bases and J lost 5, with 13 bases in between. CDR3 region: CASSSTGSHEQYF. The CDR3, as DNA: TGTGCCAGTAGTTCTACAGGGTCCCACGAGCAGTACTTC.

The rearrangement links TRBV10-3 to TRBJ1-5; no reliable D call. This CDR3 is 15 amino acids long. Germline assignment: CDR1 ENHRY and CDR2 SYGVKD. Trimming pared 6 bases from V and 4 bases from J, leaving 16 bases between. The CDR3 region has the DNA TGTGCCATCAGAGGAGACACAAACCCAAATCAGCCCCAGCATTTT. It yields the protein CAIRGDTNPNQPQHF.

This chain links TRBV27 with TRBJ1-1; 8 bases line up with TRBD1. V shed 5 bases and J 4 bases; nucleotides not matched to a gene: 9. The V gene's germline CDR1 is MNHEY and CDR2 SMNVEV (reference sequence). The CDR3 sequence is 15 residues long. The CDR3, as DNA: TGTGCCAGCAGTAGACCGGACAGGGTAAGCACTGAAGCTTTCTTT. Protein sequence: CASSRPDRVSTEAFF.

The chain joins TRBV15 to TRBJ2-7; 9 positions agree with TRBD2. The CDR3 is 17 residues long. Germline assignment: CDR1 LNHNV and CDR2 YYDKDF (reference sequence). J was trimmed by 12 bases and V by 0 bases; bases with no gene match: 18. As DNA, the CDR3 is TGTGCCACCAGCAGAGATAAAGGAGCGGGAGGCCCCAAGGAGTTGTACTTC. Amino acid sequence: CATSRDKGAGGPKELYF.